A single sample gave rise to the 11 T cell receptor beta chains below, sequenced in a study of cytomegalovirus exposure and HLA in healthy donors. The study ran its PCR with 60 Vbeta and 13 Jbeta primers. Generated by immunoSEQ multiplex PCR, the TCRdb table keeps only in-frame clones and is missing some. Altogether 150,000 to 200,000 clones are present, roughly 85% being singletons, with the ten largest covering over 2%. Sequencing input: PBMCs. The origin of the receptors is a woman aged 50 to 65 in good health and CMV-seronegative.

J is TRBJ2-3 and V is TRBV5-1, with 7 bases lining up with TRBD2. The CDR3 runs to 17 residues. Germline V gene data show CDR1 as SGHRS and CDR2 as YFSETQ. V shed 4 bases and J 0 bases; nucleotides not matched to a gene: 11. The CDR3 nucleotides are TGCGCCAGCAGCCTCGGAACTAGCGCCACTAGCACAGATACGCAGTATTTT. Translation: CASSLGTSATSTDTQYF.

The chain joins TRBV5-1 to TRBJ1-1; possible D gene TRBD1, 5 bases. The CDR3 has 15 amino acids. The V gene's germline CDR1 is SGHRS and CDR2 YFSETQ. The V end lost 0 bases, the J end lost 11 bases, and 20 bases lay between the germline ends. The CDR3 region is CASSLASGSGTGAFF. The CDR3 DNA reads as TGCGCCAGCAGCTTGGCCTCAGGGTCGGGGACTGGGGCTTTCTTT.

The chain employs TRBV19 and TRBJ1-5, with a weak D call TRBD1 (6 bases). Trimming cost V 6 bases and J 3 bases, with 18 bases left between them. Germline CDR1 LNHDA, CDR2 SQIVND (reference sequence). The CDR3 is 16 residues long. This CDR3 is CASSPQGTNVNQPQHF. In nucleotides, the CDR3 is TGTGCCAGTAGCCCCCAGGGGACTAATGTCAATCAGCCCCAGCATTTT.

In nucleotides, the CDR3 is TGTGCCAGCAGGCGGGGACCAACCACAGATACGCAGTATTTT. Amino acid sequence: CASRRGPTTDTQYF. The gene calls are TRBV2 and TRBJ2-3; TRBD2 is a possible D gene (6 bases). The CDR3 totals 14 residues. Germline loops: CDR1 SNHLY, CDR2 FYNNEI. Trimming pared 6 bases from V and 2 bases from J, leaving 12 bases between.

The rearrangement joins TRBV7-9 to TRBJ2-1, with a weak D call TRBD2 (5 bases). V lost 5 bases, J lost 4 bases, and 15 bases lay in between. Germline CDR1 SEHNR, CDR2 FQNEAQ (reference sequence). This CDR3 comprises 15 residues. The DNA of the CDR3 is TGTGCCAGCAGCCATACTAGTGGTGCTTACAATGAGCAGTTCTTC. Amino acids: CASSHTSGAYNEQFF.

The chain links TRBV6-4 to TRBJ1-2; TRBD1 might be the D (6 bases). V gave up 9 bases and J gave up 5 bases, with 25 bases separating them. The CDR3 contains 16 residues. Per germline, CDR1 MRHNA and CDR2 SNTAGT. This CDR3 is CASPGRRGGLKYGYTF. CDR3 DNA: TGTGCCAGTCCAGGCCGGCGGGGGGGGCTAAAATATGGCTACACCTTC.

For this clone: The sample carries other DNA sequences with the same CDR3. J is TRBJ1-5 and V is TRBV28; the D is unclear. There are 12 residues in the CDR3. Between the trimmed V and J ends, which lost 6 bases and 1 base, there was a span of 4 bases. CDR1 MDHEN and CDR2 SYDVKM come from the germline V gene. The CDR3 is CASRQSNQPQHF. For the CDR3, the DNA is TGTGCCAGCAGACAGAGCAATCAGCCCCAGCATTTT.

The chain has TRBV27 and TRBJ1-3; possible D gene TRBD1, 6 bases. Trimming cost V 5 bases and J 0 bases, with 17 bases left between them. CDR1 is MNHEY, CDR2 SMNVEV, per germline (reference sequence). This CDR3 is 17 amino acids long. For the CDR3, the DNA is TGTGCCAGCAGTCCAAACAGGGCTTCGTACTCTGGAAACACCATATATTTT. As protein: CASSPNRASYSGNTIYF.

The chain links TRBV30 to TRBJ1-2, with a possible D match to TRBD1 (6 bases). The CDR3 consists of 13 residues. Trimming shortened V by 1 base and J by 2 bases, and 8 bases separated the two germline ends. Germline CDR1 GTSNPN, CDR2 SVGIG (reference sequence). Here the CDR3 reads CAWSEQGNYGYTF. CDR3 nucleotide sequence: TGTGCCTGGAGTGAACAGGGAAACTATGGCTACACCTTC.

This clone has more than one count but fewer than ten. V gene TRBV28 combines with J gene TRBJ2-1; D gene unclear. The germline CDR1 and CDR2 sequences are MDHEN and SYDVKM. V dropped 4 bases and J dropped 7 bases, with 17 bases sitting between them. This CDR3 region has 15 residues. This CDR3 is CASSSPEARGNEQFF. CDR3 bases: TGTGCCAGCAGTTCCCCAGAGGCGCGTGGTAATGAGCAGTTCTTC. Full variable domain (missing parts from reference TRBV28 and TRBJ2-1): DVKVTQSSRYLVKRTGEKVFLECVQDMDHENMFWYRQDPGLGLRLIYFSYDVKMKEKGDIPEGYSVSREKKERFSLILESASTNQTSMYLCASSSPEARGNEQFFGPGTRLTVL.

V and J are TRBV10-2 and TRBJ2-3, with unresolved D. Looked up from germline, CDR1 is WSHSY and CDR2 is SAAADI. Trimming left V 6 bases short and J 2 bases short, with 18 bases between. CDR3 length: 16 amino acids. Here the CDR3 DNA reads TGCGCCAGCAGGGCCCCAGGCCCCGCACACACAGATACGCAGTATTTT. Its translation is CASRAPGPAHTDTQYF.